The T cell receptor (beta chain) described here comes from a study of cytomegalovirus exposure and HLA in healthy donors. Germline lookup yields CDR1 MNHEY and CDR2 SMNVEV (reference sequence). Trimming took 6 bases from V and 8 from J, leaving 22 bases between them. CDR3 length: 15 residues. This PCR relied on a set of 60 Vbeta primers and 13 Jbeta primers. The assay was immunoSEQ multiplex PCR, and TCRdb's table has in-frame clones only and misses some. Of around 300,000 clones in the sample, about 90% were seen once. The sequence came from a woman between 18 and 29 years old in good health and CMV-seronegative. Sequencing was carried out using PBMCs. V is TRBV27 and J is TRBJ1-2, with D perhaps matching TRBD1 (6 bases). CDR3 residues: CASSLTPDSFGGYTF. The CDR3 nucleotides are TGTGCCAGCAGCCTAACCCCGGACAGCTTTGGGGGCTACACCTTC.